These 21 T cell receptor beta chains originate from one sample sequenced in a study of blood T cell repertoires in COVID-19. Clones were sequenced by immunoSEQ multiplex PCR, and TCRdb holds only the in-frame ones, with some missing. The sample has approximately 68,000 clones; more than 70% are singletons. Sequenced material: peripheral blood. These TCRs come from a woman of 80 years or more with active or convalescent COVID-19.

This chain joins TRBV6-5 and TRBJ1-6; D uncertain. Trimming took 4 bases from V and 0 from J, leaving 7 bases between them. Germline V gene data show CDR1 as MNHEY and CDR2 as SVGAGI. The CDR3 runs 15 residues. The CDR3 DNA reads TGTGCCAGCAGTTTAGAGAGCTCCTATAATTCACCCCTCCACTTT. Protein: CASSLESSYNSPLHF.

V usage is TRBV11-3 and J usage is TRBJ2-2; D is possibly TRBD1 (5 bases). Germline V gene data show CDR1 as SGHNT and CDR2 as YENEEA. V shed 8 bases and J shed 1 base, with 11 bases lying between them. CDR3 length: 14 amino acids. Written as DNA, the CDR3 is TGTGCCAGCCGTAGTGACAGGAACACCGGGGAGCTGTTTTTT. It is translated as CASRSDRNTGELFF.

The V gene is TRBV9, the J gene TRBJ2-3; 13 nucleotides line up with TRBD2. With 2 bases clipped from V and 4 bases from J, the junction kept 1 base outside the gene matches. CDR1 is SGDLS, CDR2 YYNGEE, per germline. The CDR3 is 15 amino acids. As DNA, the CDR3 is TGTGCCAGCAGCGTGACTAGCGGGGGGCCAGATACGCAGTATTTT. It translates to CASSVTSGGPDTQYF. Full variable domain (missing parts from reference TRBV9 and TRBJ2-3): DSGVTQTPKHLITATGQRVTLRCSPRSGDLSVYWYQQSLDQGLQFLIQYYNGEERAKGNILERFSAQQFPDLHSELNLSSLELGDSALYFCASSVTSGGPDTQYFGPGTRLTVL.

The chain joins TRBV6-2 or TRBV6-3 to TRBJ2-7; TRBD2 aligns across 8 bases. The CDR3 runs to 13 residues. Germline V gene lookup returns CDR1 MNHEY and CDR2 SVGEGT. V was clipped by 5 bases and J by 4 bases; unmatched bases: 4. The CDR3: CASSGGGSYEQYF. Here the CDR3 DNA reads TGTGCCAGCAGTGGCGGGGGGAGTTACGAGCAGTACTTC.

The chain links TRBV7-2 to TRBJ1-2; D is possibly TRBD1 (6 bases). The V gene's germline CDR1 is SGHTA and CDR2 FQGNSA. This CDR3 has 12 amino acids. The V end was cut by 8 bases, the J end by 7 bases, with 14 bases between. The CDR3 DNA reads TGTGCCAGCCTGCAGGGGATAGGTGGCTACACCTTC. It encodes CASLQGIGGYTF.

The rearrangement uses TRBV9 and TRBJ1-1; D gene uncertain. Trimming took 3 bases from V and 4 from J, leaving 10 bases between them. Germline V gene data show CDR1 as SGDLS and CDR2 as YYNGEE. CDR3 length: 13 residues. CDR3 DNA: TGTGCCAGCAGCGCCCGCAGCGCCACTGAAGCTTTCTTT. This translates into CASSARSATEAFF.

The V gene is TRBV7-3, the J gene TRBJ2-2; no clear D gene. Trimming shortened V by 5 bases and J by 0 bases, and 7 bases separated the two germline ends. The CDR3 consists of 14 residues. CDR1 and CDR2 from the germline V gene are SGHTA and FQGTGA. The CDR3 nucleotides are TGTGCCAGCAGCCCGACACCGAACACCGGGGAGCTGTTTTTT. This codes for CASSPTPNTGELFF.

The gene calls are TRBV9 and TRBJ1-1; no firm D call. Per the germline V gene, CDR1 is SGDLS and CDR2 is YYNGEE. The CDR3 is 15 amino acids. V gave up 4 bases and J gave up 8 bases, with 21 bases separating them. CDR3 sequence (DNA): TGTGCCAGCAGCCGCCGAACCACCGGGGAGGAGGAAGCTTTCTTT. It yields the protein CASSRRTTGEEEAFF.

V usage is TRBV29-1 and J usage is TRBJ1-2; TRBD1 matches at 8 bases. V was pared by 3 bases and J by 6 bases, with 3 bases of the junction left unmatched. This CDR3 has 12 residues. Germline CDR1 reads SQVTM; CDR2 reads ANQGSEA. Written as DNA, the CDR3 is TGCAGCGTTGACCGGACAGGGCATGGCTACACCTTC. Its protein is CSVDRTGHGYTF.

The CDR3 region has the DNA TGTGCCAGCAGGCTGGGACAAGTAGTCTCGGCCCTCCACTTT. This translates into CASRLGQVVSALHF. V gene TRBV6-1 combines with J gene TRBJ1-6; a weak D match, TRBD1 (6 bases). CDR1 is MNHNS, CDR2 SASEGT, per germline. The length of the CDR3 is 14 residues. Trimming shortened V by 6 bases and J by 14 bases, and 20 bases separated the two germline ends.

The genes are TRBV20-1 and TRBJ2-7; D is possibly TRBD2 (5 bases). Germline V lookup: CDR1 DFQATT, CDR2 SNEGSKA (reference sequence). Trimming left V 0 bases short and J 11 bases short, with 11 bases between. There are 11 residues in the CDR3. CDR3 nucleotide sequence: TGCAGTGCTAGAGATGGCACCGGGGAGTACTTC. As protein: CSARDGTGEYF.

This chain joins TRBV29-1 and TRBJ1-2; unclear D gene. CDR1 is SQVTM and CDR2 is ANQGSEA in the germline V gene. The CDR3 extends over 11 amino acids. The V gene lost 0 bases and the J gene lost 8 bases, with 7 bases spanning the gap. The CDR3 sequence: CSVEDPGGYTF. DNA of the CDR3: TGCAGCGTTGAAGATCCGGGGGGCTACACCTTC.

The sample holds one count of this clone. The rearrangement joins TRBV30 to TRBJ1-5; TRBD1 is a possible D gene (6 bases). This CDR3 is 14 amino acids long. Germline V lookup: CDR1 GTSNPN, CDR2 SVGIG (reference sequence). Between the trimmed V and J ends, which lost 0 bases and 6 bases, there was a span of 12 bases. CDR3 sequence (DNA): TGTGCCTGGAGTGTACAGGCAGGGGTTCAGCCCCAGCATTTT. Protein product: CAWSVQAGVQPQHF.

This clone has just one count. The CDR3 sequence is CASSFGQGIGGYTF. The CDR3 DNA reads TGTGCCAGCAGTTTCGGACAGGGCATCGGTGGCTACACCTTC. The rearrangement uses TRBV28 and TRBJ1-2, with 8 bases that match TRBD1. CDR3 size: 14 residues. CDR1 and CDR2 from the germline V gene are MDHEN and SYDVKM. V was clipped by 3 bases and J by 7 bases; unmatched bases: 7.

In nucleotides, the CDR3 is TGTGCCAGTCGGACTAGCGGATACAATGAGCAGTTCTTC. Translating gives CASRTSGYNEQFF. The genes are TRBV12-3 or TRBV12-4 and TRBJ2-1; 10 positions agree with TRBD2. After removal of 9 bases from V and 4 bases from J, the junction contained 3 bases not matched to a gene. CDR3 size: 13 residues.

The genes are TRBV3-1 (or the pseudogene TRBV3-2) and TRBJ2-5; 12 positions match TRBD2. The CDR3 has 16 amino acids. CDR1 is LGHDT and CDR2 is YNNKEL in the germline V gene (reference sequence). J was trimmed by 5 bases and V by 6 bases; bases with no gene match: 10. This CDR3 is CASRPPLAGGYETQYF. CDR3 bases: TGTGCCAGCAGACCACCACTAGCGGGGGGCTATGAGACCCAGTACTTC.

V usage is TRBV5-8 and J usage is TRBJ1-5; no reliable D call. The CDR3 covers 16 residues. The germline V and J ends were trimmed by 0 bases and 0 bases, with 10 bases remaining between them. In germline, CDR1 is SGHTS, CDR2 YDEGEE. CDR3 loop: CASSLGAASSNQPQHF. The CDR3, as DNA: TGTGCCAGCAGCTTGGGTGCAGCGAGTAGCAATCAGCCCCAGCATTTT.

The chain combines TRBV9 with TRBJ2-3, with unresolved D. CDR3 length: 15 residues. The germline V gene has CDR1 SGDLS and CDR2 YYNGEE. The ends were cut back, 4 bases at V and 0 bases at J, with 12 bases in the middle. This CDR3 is CASSPPQRSTDTQYF. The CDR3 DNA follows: TGTGCCAGCAGCCCCCCCCAACGGAGCACAGATACGCAGTATTTT.

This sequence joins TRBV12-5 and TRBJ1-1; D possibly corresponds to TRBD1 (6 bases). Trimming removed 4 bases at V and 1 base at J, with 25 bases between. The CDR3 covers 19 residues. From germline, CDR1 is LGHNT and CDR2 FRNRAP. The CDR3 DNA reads TGTGCTAGTGGTTCCACCCTTGGGGGGGAGGGGGTTGCGAACACTGAAGCTTTCTTT. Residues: CASGSTLGGEGVANTEAFF.

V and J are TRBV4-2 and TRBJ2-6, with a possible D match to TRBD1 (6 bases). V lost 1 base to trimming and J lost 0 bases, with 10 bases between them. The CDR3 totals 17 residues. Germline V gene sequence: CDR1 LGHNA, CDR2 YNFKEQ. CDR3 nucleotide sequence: TGTGCCAGCAGCCAAGCGACAGGAGTCTCTGGGGCCAACGTCCTGACTTTC. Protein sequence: CASSQATGVSGANVLTF.

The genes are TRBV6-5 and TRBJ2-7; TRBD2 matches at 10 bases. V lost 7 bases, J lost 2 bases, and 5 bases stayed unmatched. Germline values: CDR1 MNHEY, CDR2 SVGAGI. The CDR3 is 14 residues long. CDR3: CASNERGGAYEQYF. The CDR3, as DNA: TGTGCCAGCAACGAGCGGGGGGGTGCCTACGAGCAGTACTTC.